This entry lists 7 T cell receptor beta chains sequenced from one sample in a study of T cells in Graves' hyperthyroidism and ophthalmopathy. Researchers took RNA transcripts and amplified the TCR beta CDR3 regions from them. TCR CDR3 underwent first-round RT-PCR with the HTBI primer set. TCRdb itself ran the multiplex PCR reads through MiXCR, one entry per CDR3 protein. The sample carries about 320,000 distinct CDR3 sequences, approximately 17% recorded once. The sample consisted of blood. The receptors derive from a man between 25 and 39 years old with Graves' hyperthyroidism.

The chain uses TRBV6-2 or TRBV6-3 and TRBJ2-3; TRBD1 matches 10 bases. The CDR3 extends over 15 amino acids. With 5 bases clipped from V and 2 bases from J, the junction kept 4 bases outside the gene matches. Germline V gene data show CDR1 as MNHEY and CDR2 as SVGEGT. CDR3 residues: CASSGTGDSTDTQYF. CDR3 sequence (DNA): TGTGCCAGCAGTGGGACAGGGGATTCCACAGATACGCAGTATTTT.

This clonotype has at least ten counts. This chain joins TRBV2 and TRBJ1-1, with 9 bases that match TRBD1. The CDR3 consists of 13 residues. Losses at the gene ends were 5 bases for V and 6 bases for J; bases not matched to a gene: 4. Germline V gene sequence: CDR1 SNHLY, CDR2 FYNNEI. CDR3 nucleotides: TGTGCCAGCAGTTTCACAGGGGGCTCTGAAGCTTTCTTT. As protein: CASSFTGGSEAFF.

This clonotype was counted many times. The chain couples TRBV27 to TRBJ2-5, with D unresolved. The CDR3 covers 10 residues. Germline values: CDR1 MNHEY, CDR2 SMNVEV (reference sequence). V lost 7 bases, J lost 1 base, and 1 base lay in between. DNA of the CDR3: TGTGCCAGCACCCAAGAGACCCAGTACTTC. It specifies CASTQETQYF.

This clonotype was detected ten times or more. The chain is built from TRBV18 and TRBJ2-3, with D perhaps TRBD1 or TRBD2 (5 bases each). Germline V gene sequence: CDR1 KGHSH, CDR2 LQKENI. Trimming pared 3 bases from V and 0 bases from J, leaving 13 bases between. The CDR3 loop spans 16 amino acids. CDR3 sequence: CASSPPAGGSTDTQYF. The CDR3 DNA follows: TGTGCCAGCTCACCCCCAGCTGGGGGTAGCACAGATACGCAGTATTTT.

The V gene is TRBV6-1, the J gene TRBJ2-1, with D maybe TRBD2 (6 bases). The V gene lost 6 bases and the J gene lost 7 bases, with 19 bases spanning the gap. CDR1 and CDR2 from the germline V gene are MNHNS and SASEGT. The CDR3 loop spans 15 amino acids. CDR3 sequence (DNA): TGTGCCAGCAGCTCCGGGGCGGCGGGACGGAATGAGCAGTTCTTC. This sequence encodes CASSSGAAGRNEQFF.

This rearrangement joins TRBV11-3 to TRBJ1-2, with D uncertain. Trimming stripped 5 bases from V and 8 bases from J, with 15 bases between. CDR1 is SGHNT and CDR2 is YENEEA in the germline V gene. The CDR3 totals 13 residues. The CDR3 DNA sequence: TGTGCCAGCAGCGCTACACCAATCGCAGGCTACACCTTC. Translated: CASSATPIAGYTF. Based on the CDR3 plus reference TRBV11-3 and TRBJ1-2, the full variable domain is EAGVVQSPRYKIIEKKQPVAFWCNPISGHNTLYWYLQNLGQGPELLIRYENEEAVDDSQLPKDRFSAERLKGVDSTLKIQPAELGDSAVYLCASSATPIAGYTFGSGTRLTVV.

This clonotype has ten or more counts. The gene calls are TRBV5-1 and TRBJ2-7; 11 bases match TRBD2. Looked up from germline, CDR1 is SGHRS and CDR2 is YFSETQ. Trimming cost V 0 bases and J 3 bases; bases outside gene matches: 2. CDR3 length equals 15 residues. The CDR3 spells CASSLGTSGFYEQYF. CDR3 sequence (DNA): TGCGCCAGCAGCTTGGGGACTAGCGGGTTCTACGAGCAGTACTTC.